The sequence of this T cell receptor beta chain was determined in a study of CD8 T cells in ankylosing spondylitis. Remarks on this clonotype: Its antigen is as yet unknown.

Study-wide points: Disease-linked clones reportedly concentrated significantly in matched ankylosing spondylitis synovial fluid. Existing reports had already noted some motif variants in reactive arthritis synovial fluid and blood. It appeared that ankylosing spondylitis blood was characterized by a TCR beta motif of several highly homologous variants.

The CDR3 loop spans 14 amino acids. Per the germline V gene, CDR1 is LGHNA and CDR2 is YNFKEQ. V dropped 0 bases and J dropped 5 bases, with 11 bases sitting between them. Making use of molecular barcodes, quantitative 5'-RACE generated TCR beta libraries. TCRdb recomputed calls from the 5' RACE reads with MiXCR, one row per CDR3 protein. This table holds 700,000 to 850,000 distinct CDR3 sequences, approximately 12% found once. Sequencing used blood, either unsorted or a sorted T cell fraction (not recorded which). This chain uses TRBV4-2 with TRBJ2-7, with D uncertain. This receptor was identified in a male donor with ankylosing spondylitis. The CDR3 region has the DNA TGTGCCAGCAGCCAAGATAAGGGAAGAGACGAGCAGTACTTC. This codes for CASSQDKGRDEQYF.